This T cell receptor beta chain was sequenced for a study of blood T cell repertoires in COVID-19 (dated by TCRdb to the early 2020s). A note on the overall study: Collaborator samples came from the United States, Italy and Spain and covered acute and convalescent phases of COVID-19. A freely available public database, intended as a resource for researchers studying the immune response to SARS-CoV-2, is where the repertoires were released. The samples were drawn from the first 160 participants of the ongoing ImmuneRACE study and from 950 to 1,500 subjects provided by 6 global collaborators. Sample metadata almost always included a de-identified subject ID, COVID-19 status, age in years and sex. The prospective study material was composed of cDNA or gDNA derived from T cells, B-cell-depleted T cells, or PBMCs. HLA class I and class II types, where available, came from metadata supplied by the sample provider rather than from assay-based typing. Subjects who had been exposed to COVID-19, were actively infected with it, or had recovered from it provided the deeply sampled blood TCRbeta repertoires that made up the dataset. Study-wide findings and limitations: Clinical and demographic metadata were provided uncurated, with the amount varying by source and participant.

The immunoSEQ Assay, a bias-controlled multiplex PCR, was used to amplify TCRbeta CDR3 regions from genomic DNA. Under the source paper's analysis protocol: The number of nucleated cells in each sample was estimated from the amplification of reference gene primers within the assay. Sequence reads were collapsed and filtered to measure the absolute abundance of every unique TCRbeta CDR3 rearrangement. For each sample, productive Simpson clonality was calculated as the square root of Simpson's diversity index across productive rearrangements. The clones in this table, taken by TCRdb from immuneACCESS, are in-frame only. Not every clone is retained; where verified, under half of the shortfall comes from an unresolved V gene, and the cause of the rest is unknown. V and J calls and clone size are copied from that table; D and trimming were computed from the DNA. Within this sample are around 97,000 clones, with approximately 86% of them counted one time only. The ten largest clones capture 3.5% of the sample.

A note on this clone: Its recognized antigen is unknown. No quality values exist for individual bases; no much larger clone is one base distant.

Each collaborating institution followed its own protocols to collect whole blood in K2EDTA tubes. For TCRbeta analysis, collaborators shipped samples in one of three forms: frozen whole blood, isolated PBMCs, or DNA extracted from either of those sample types. Taken from cysteine to phenylalanine, the CDR3 has 15 residues. Only the CDR3 portion is preserved as DNA: 45 bases, with reading frame beginning at the first base. V loses 0 bases of germline sequence and J loses 5 bases, and the interval between the two ends is 13 bases. CDR1 MNHEY and CDR2 SMNVEV are derived from the germline V gene (reference sequence).

Rearrangement joined TRBV27 to TRBJ1-1; the D gene remains uncertain. Sequencing was done on a sample of peripheral blood. The receptor comes from a human donor in a cohort sampled during active COVID-19. CDR3 reads: CASSLSPRSRTEAFF. The nucleotides read TGTGCCAGCAGTTTATCGCCCAGATCGAGGACTGAAGCTTTCTTT.